This T cell receptor (beta chain) was identified during a study of lymphopenia after photon versus proton radiotherapy. This CDR3 spans 12 amino acids. Germline CDR1 SGHTA, CDR2 FQGNSA. Trimming cost V 5 bases and J 7 bases; bases outside gene matches: 3. Sequenced by immunoSEQ multiplex PCR; TCRdb stores in-frame clones only, minus some. This table has 35,000 to 45,000 clones, under 85% appearing once. This receptor was identified in a woman in her sixties or seventies with pancreatic cancer. This chain uses TRBV7-2 with TRBJ2-7; 9 nucleotides line up with TRBD1. Sequencing used peripheral blood, obtained from a patient treated with proton-based radiotherapy. CDR3 bases: TGTGCCAGCAGCGAGGGACAGGGAGAGCAGTACTTC. It encodes CASSEGQGEQYF.